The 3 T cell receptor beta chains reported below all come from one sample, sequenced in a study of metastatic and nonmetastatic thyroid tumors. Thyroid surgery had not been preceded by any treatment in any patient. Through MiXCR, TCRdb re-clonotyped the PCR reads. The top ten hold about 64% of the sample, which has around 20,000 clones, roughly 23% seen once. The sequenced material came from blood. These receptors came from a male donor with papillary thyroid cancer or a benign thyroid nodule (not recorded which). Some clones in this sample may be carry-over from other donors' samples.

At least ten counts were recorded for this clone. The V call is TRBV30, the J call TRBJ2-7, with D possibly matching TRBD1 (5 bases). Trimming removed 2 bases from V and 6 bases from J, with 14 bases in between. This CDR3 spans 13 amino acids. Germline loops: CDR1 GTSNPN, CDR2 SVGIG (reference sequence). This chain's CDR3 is CAWSLGQGGEQYF. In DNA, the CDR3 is TGTGCCTGGAGTTTAGGGCAGGGCGGCGAGCAGTACTTC.

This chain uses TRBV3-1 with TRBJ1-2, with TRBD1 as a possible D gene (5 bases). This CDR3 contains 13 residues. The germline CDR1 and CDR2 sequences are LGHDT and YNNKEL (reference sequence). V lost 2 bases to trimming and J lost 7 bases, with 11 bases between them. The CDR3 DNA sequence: TGTGCCAGCAGCCAACCGGGGGAGGGTGGCTACACCTTC. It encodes CASSQPGEGGYTF. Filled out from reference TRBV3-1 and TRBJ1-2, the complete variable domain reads DTAVSQTPKYLVTQMGNDKSIKCEQNLGHDTMYWYKQDSKKFLKIMFSYNNKELIINETVPNRFSPKSPDKAHLNLHINSLELGDSAVYFCASSQPGEGGYTFGSGTRLTVV.

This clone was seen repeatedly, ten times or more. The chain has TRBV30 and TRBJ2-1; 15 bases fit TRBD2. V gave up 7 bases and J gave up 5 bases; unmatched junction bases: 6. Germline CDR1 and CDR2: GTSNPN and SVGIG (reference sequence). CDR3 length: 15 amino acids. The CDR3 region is CASGGTSGRNNEQFF. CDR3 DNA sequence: TGTGCCTCCGGCGGGACTAGCGGGAGGAACAATGAGCAGTTCTTC.